A selection of T cell receptor beta chains follows, all from one sample in a study of blood T cell repertoires in COVID-19. Repertoires were generated with immunoSEQ multiplex PCR, while TCRdb's copy carries only in-frame clones and drops some. The sample yields about 360,000 clones, 65% to 90% seen once. Sequenced input: peripheral blood. The receptors stem from a woman in her fifties or sixties with COVID-19, enrolled during active disease. Each CDR3 is given with its conserved first and last residue. The D gene is left open where the match is weak. Rows give clone size only sometimes, using once, few, many, or a class for an expanded clone.

>TRBJ1-1|once|-|TRBV6-5
CASSYAVGTEAFF
TGTGCCAGCAGTTATGCGGTGGGCACTGAAGCTTTCTTT
>TRBJ1-1|-|-|TRBV10-3
CAIRQDKVGEAFF
TGTGCCATCAGACAGGACAAGGTCGGCGAAGCTTTCTTT
>TRBJ2-1|-|TRBD2|TRBV11-2
CASSDLAGGNNEQFF
TGTGCCAGCAGCGACTTAGCGGGGGGGAACAATGAGCAGTTCTTC
>TRBJ2-7|once|-|TRBV12-3/TRBV12-4
CASSLVTSYEQYF
TGTGCCAGCAGTTTAGTTACGAGTTACGAGCAGTACTTC
>TRBJ2-3|-|-|TRBV6-1
CASIAPGTDTQYF
TGTGCCAGCATCGCCCCGGGCACAGATACGCAGTATTTT
>TRBJ1-1|-|-|TRBV7-2
CASSRRRGNTEAFF
TGTGCCAGCAGCCGCCGGCGAGGGAACACTGAAGCTTTCTTT
>TRBJ2-3|-|TRBD2|TRBV9
CASSEDANPSGGSDTQYF
TGTGCCAGCAGCGAAGACGCGAACCCTAGCGGGGGATCAGATACGCAGTATTTT
>TRBJ1-2|-|TRBD1|TRBV7-9
CASSHSGGADYGYTF
TGTGCCAGCAGCCATTCAGGGGGCGCTGACTATGGCTACACCTTC
>TRBJ1-6|-|TRBD1|TRBV6-5
CAGAGGYYNSPLHF
TGTGCCGGGGCAGGGGGATATTATAATTCACCCCTCCACTTT
>TRBJ2-1|once|-|TRBV5-1
CASSLVAGKEEQFF
TGCGCCAGCAGCTTGGTTGCAGGGAAGGAGGAGCAGTTCTTC
>TRBJ2-1|-|-|TRBV5-4
CASSFDSSTYNEQFF
TGTGCCAGCAGCTTCGACTCGTCGACGTACAATGAGCAGTTCTTC
>TRBJ2-6|-|-|TRBV7-2
CASSLNQDSGANVLTF
TGTGCCAGCAGCTTAAACCAGGACTCTGGGGCCAACGTCCTGACTTTC
>TRBJ2-5|-|TRBD2|TRBV5-1
CASSRKVASGQETQYF
TGCGCCAGCAGCCGGAAGGTTGCTAGCGGGCAAGAGACCCAGTACTTC
>TRBJ1-2|-|-|TRBV10-3
CAISDPTGSKHYGYTF
TGTGCCATCAGTGACCCGACAGGTAGCAAACACTATGGCTACACCTTC
>TRBJ1-2|-|TRBD1|TRBV7-3
CASSPQGNSGGYTF
TGTGCCAGCAGCCCACAGGGGAATTCAGGAGGCTACACCTTC
>TRBJ2-3|few|-|TRBV12-3/TRBV12-4
CASTGTTTDTQYF
TGTGCCAGCACCGGGACAACCACAGATACGCAGTATTTT
>TRBJ2-5|-|TRBD2|TRBV9
CASSERPPAGVGETQYF
TGTGCCAGCAGCGAAAGGCCCCCCGCGGGGGTTGGGGAGACCCAGTACTTC
>TRBJ2-5|-|-|TRBV6-2/TRBV6-3
CASSYQDFLQTQYF
TGTGCCAGCAGTTACCAGGACTTCCTTCAGACCCAGTACTTC
>TRBJ1-1|-|-|TRBV7-9
CASSRTGRTEAFF
TGTGCCAGCAGTCGGACGGGGAGGACTGAAGCTTTCTTT
>TRBJ2-3|-|TRBD2|TRBV5-1
CASSLGVSSGGPYSTDTQYF
TGCGCCAGCAGCTTGGGGGTCAGCAGCGGGGGGCCTTATAGCACAGATACGCAGTATTTT
>TRBJ2-7|-|TRBD2|TRBV5-4
CASSPLGGGPRYEQYF
TGTGCCAGCAGCCCCTTAGGCGGGGGGCCTCGGTACGAGCAGTACTTC
>TRBJ1-1|-|-|TRBV7-2
CASSLLQGLTEAFF
TGTGCCAGCAGCTTATTACAGGGTCTCACTGAAGCTTTCTTT
>TRBJ1-3|-|-|TRBV5-1
CASSPNRELYGNTIYF
TGCGCCAGCAGTCCGAACAGGGAATTGTACGGAAACACCATATATTTT
>TRBJ2-7|-|-|TRBV7-2
CASSLEEARELYF
TGTGCCAGCAGCTTAGAGGAGGCCCGGGAACTGTACTTC
>TRBJ2-3|-|-|TRBV27
CASSLPGPRGDTQYF
TGTGCCAGCAGTTTACCTGGCCCTCGGGGGGATACGCAGTATTTT
>TRBJ1-1|-|-|TRBV10-1
CASSESRTNTEAFF
TGCGCCAGCAGTGAGTCAAGGACTAACACTGAAGCTTTCTTT
>TRBJ1-2|-|-|TRBV6-5
CASIVPAGHIYGYTF
TGTGCCAGCATCGTACCCGCCGGACATATCTATGGCTACACCTTC
>TRBJ2-1|-|-|TRBV18
CASSPPRSTGQLGEQFF
TGTGCCAGCTCACCACCTCGTTCCACAGGACAGCTTGGTGAGCAGTTCTTC
>TRBJ1-5|-|-|TRBV5-5
CASSLDKSNQPQHF
TGTGCCAGCAGCTTGGACAAAAGCAATCAGCCCCAGCATTTT
>TRBJ2-1|-|TRBD2|TRBV7-3
CASSSTSGALYEQFF
TGTGCCAGCAGTTCGACTAGCGGGGCTCTTTATGAGCAGTTCTTC
>TRBJ1-4|-|-|TRBV9
CASSVARRPREKLFF
TGTGCCAGCAGCGTAGCTAGGAGGCCGAGGGAAAAACTGTTTTTT
>TRBJ1-1|-|-|TRBV6-5
CASSSSGWTEAFF
TGTGCCAGCAGTTCATCGGGGTGGACTGAAGCTTTCTTT
>TRBJ2-2|-|-|TRBV5-8
CASNRAVSGELFF
TGTGCCAGCAACAGGGCAGTATCCGGGGAGCTGTTTTTT
>TRBJ2-2|-|-|TRBV4-1
CASSQDQGFWTGELFF
TGCGCCAGCAGCCAAGATCAGGGGTTTTGGACCGGGGAGCTGTTTTTT
>TRBJ2-3|-|-|TRBV5-1
CASSMTGGTDTQYF
TGCGCCAGCAGCATGACAGGAGGCACAGATACGCAGTATTTT
>TRBJ2-5|-|-|TRBV6-2/TRBV6-3
CASGLRVQETQYF
TGTGCCAGCGGCCTCCGGGTCCAAGAGACCCAGTACTTC
>TRBJ2-6|-|TRBD2|TRBV3-1/TRBV3-2
CASSQDPPLAGGLGANVLTF
TGTGCCAGCAGCCAAGATCCCCCGCTAGCGGGGGGGCTCGGGGCCAACGTCCTGACTTTC
>TRBJ1-1|-|TRBD1|TRBV30
CAWRGNNRDREKAFF
TGTGCCTGGAGGGGTAATAACCGGGACAGGGAGAAAGCTTTCTTT
>TRBJ1-1|-|-|TRBV7-8
CASSLGLEAEAFF
TGTGCCAGCAGCTTGGGACTAGAGGCTGAAGCTTTCTTT
>TRBJ1-2|-|TRBD1|TRBV18
CASSQTGEGPPYTF
TGTGCCAGCTCACAGACAGGGGAAGGGCCTCCCTACACCTTC
>TRBJ1-4|once|-|TRBV12-2
CASRLPSTGDNEKLFF
TGTGCAAGTCGCTTACCCTCGACAGGGGATAATGAAAAACTGTTTTTT
>TRBJ1-2|-|TRBD1|TRBV5-6
CASSLRQGYGGYTF
TGTGCCAGCAGCTTAAGACAGGGATACGGTGGCTACACCTTC
>TRBJ1-1|-|-|TRBV12-3/TRBV12-4
CASSFSGGTEAFF
TGTGCCAGCAGTTTTTCGGGAGGCACTGAAGCTTTCTTT
>TRBJ2-5|once|TRBD1|TRBV3-1/TRBV3-2
CASSPGQGQETQYF
TGTGCCAGCAGCCCGGGACAGGGGCAAGAGACCCAGTACTTC
>TRBJ2-7|-|-|TRBV18
CASSPPVQISYEQYF
TGTGCCAGCTCACCACCGGTACAGATAAGCTACGAGCAGTACTTC
>TRBJ2-2|few|TRBD1|TRBV27
CASSSRGRSTGELFF
TGTGCCAGCAGTTCCAGGGGGCGCAGCACCGGGGAGCTGTTTTTT
>TRBJ2-2|-|-|TRBV5-5
CASSFYYRANTGELFF
TGTGCCAGCAGCTTCTATTACAGAGCGAACACCGGGGAGCTGTTTTTT
>TRBJ2-1|-|-|TRBV12-1
CASSLGTGDTFNEQFF
TGTGCCAGCAGCCTTGGGACAGGCGACACCTTCAATGAGCAGTTCTTC
>TRBJ1-6|many|TRBD1|TRBV9
CASSEGTGWNSPLHF
TGTGCCAGCAGCGAAGGGACAGGATGGAATTCACCCCTCCACTTT
>TRBJ1-4|once|TRBD1|TRBV19
CASSTWDSFNEKLFF
TGTGCCAGTAGTACCTGGGACAGCTTTAATGAAAAACTGTTTTTT
>TRBJ2-7|-|-|TRBV5-4
CASSPGGLTYEQYF
TGTGCCAGCAGCCCCGGGGGTTTAACCTACGAGCAGTACTTC
>TRBJ2-1|once|TRBD2|TRBV7-8
CASSLAGQLAGINEQFF
TGTGCCAGCAGCTTAGCGGGACAACTAGCGGGTATCAATGAGCAGTTCTTC
>TRBJ1-2|-|-|TRBV7-9
CASSFMEGYGYTF
TGTGCCAGCAGCTTTATGGAGGGCTATGGCTACACCTTC
>TRBJ2-4|once|-|TRBV6-2/TRBV6-3
CASSYGAEGSIQYF
TGTGCCAGCAGTTACGGGGCGGAGGGGAGCATTCAGTACTTC
>TRBJ2-1|-|-|TRBV5-4
CASSYSNGWDGGGNEQFF
TGTGCCAGCAGTTATTCGAACGGGTGGGACGGGGGAGGAAATGAGCAGTTCTTC
>TRBJ1-1|-|TRBD1|TRBV11-3
CASSWGQYRANTEAFF
TGTGCCAGCAGCTGGGGACAGTACAGGGCGAACACTGAAGCTTTCTTT
>TRBJ1-1|few|TRBD1|TRBV7-9
CASSFGTDEAFF
TGTGCCAGCAGCTTCGGGACAGATGAAGCTTTCTTT
>TRBJ1-6|-|-|TRBV6-5
CASSPTGESPLHF
TGTGCCAGCAGTCCAACAGGAGAGTCACCCCTCCACTTT